Given below is one T cell receptor beta chain in context. Its antigen is unidentified. The CDR3 length is 13 residues. Germline assignment: CDR1 DFQATT and CDR2 SNEGSKA (reference sequence). V lost 6 bases and J 3 bases, leaving 15 bases between the germline ends. The sample is drawn from a study of response to subunit inactivated influenza vaccine. TCRdb reprocessed the RT-PCR reads with MiXCR, giving one entry per CDR3 protein. The repertoire holds some 800,000 distinct CDR3 sequences, with 21% as singletons. Findings and limits, study-wide: New T cells are recruited in small numbers by each seasonal influenza vaccination, according to the authors' suggestion.

The sequencing here drew on PBMCs from blood, taken roughly 5 days after vaccination. This sequence joins TRBV20-1 and TRBJ2-7; maybe TRBD1 (5 bases). This TCR came from a man between 50 and 59 years old who received an inactivated influenza vaccine. DNA of the CDR3: TGCAGTGCAAGTCCCTATGACAGCTACGAGCAGTACTTC. Translation: CSASPYDSYEQYF.